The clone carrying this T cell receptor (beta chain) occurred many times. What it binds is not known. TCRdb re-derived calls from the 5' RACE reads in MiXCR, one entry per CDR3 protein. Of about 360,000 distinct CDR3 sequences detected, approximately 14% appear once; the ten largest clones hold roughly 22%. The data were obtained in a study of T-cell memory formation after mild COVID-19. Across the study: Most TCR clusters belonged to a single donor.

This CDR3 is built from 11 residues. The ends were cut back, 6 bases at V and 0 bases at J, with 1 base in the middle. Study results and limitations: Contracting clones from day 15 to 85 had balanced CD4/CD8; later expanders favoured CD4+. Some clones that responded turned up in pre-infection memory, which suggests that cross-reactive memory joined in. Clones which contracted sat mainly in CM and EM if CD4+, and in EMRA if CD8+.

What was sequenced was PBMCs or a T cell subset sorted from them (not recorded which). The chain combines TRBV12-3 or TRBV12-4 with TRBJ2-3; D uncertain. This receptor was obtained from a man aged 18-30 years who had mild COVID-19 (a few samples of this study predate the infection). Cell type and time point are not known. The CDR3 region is CASRSTDTQYF. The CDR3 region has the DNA TGTGCCAGCAGGAGCACAGATACGCAGTATTTT.